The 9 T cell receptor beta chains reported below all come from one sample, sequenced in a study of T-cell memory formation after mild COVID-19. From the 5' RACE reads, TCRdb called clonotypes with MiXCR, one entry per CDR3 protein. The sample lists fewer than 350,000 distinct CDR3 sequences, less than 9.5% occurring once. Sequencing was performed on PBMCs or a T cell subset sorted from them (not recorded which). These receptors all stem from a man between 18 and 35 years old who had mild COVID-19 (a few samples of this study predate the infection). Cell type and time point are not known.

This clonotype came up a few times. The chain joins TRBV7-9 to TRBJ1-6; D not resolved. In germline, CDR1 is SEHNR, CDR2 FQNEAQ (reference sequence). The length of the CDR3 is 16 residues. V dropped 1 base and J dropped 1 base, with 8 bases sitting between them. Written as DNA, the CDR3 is TGTGCCAGCAGCTTAGTTGAAGGGTCCTATAATTCACCCCTCCACTTT. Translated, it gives CASSLVEGSYNSPLHF.

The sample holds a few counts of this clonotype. CDR3 in amino acids: CASSHTTWTGINSPLHF. The DNA for the CDR3 is TGCGCCAGCAGTCATACCACGTGGACAGGGATAAATTCACCCCTCCACTTT. This sequence joins TRBV23-1 and TRBJ1-6, with 8 nucleotides matching TRBD1. Being an ORF, TRBV23-1 has a function that is uncertain. The trim removed 3 bases at V and 7 bases at J, leaving 11 bases unmatched. This CDR3 is 17 amino acids long.

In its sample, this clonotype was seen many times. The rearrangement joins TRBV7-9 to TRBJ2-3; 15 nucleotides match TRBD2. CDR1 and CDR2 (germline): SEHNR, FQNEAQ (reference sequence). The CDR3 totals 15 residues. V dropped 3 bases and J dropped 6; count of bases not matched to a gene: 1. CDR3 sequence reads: CASSLGLAGGDTQYF. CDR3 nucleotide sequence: TGTGCCAGCAGCTTGGGACTAGCGGGGGGCGATACGCAGTATTTT. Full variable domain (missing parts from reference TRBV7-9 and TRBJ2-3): DTGVSQNPRHKITKRGQNVTFRCDPISEHNRLYWYRQTLGQGPEFLTYFQNEAQLEKSRLLSDRFSAERPKGSFSTLEIQRTEQGDSAMYLCASSLGLAGGDTQYFGPGTRLTVL.

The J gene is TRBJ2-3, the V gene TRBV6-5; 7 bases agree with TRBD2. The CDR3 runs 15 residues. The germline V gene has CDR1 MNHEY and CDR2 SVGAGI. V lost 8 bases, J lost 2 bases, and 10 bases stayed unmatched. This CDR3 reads CASGHRGGTTDTQYF. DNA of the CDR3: TGTGCCAGCGGTCACCGCGGGGGAACCACAGATACGCAGTATTTT.

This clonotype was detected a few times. The CDR3 nucleotides read TGTGCCAGCAGCAATGGTGCCCCTGAGATAGGCCCAGATACGCAGTATTTT. Amino acids: CASSNGAPEIGPDTQYF. The chain has TRBV21-1 and TRBJ2-3; TRBD1 was called by the table and not checked on the DNA. TRBV21-1 is reported as a pseudogene. The CDR3 has 17 residues.

In nucleotides, the CDR3 is TGTGCCAGCAGGGCGACGTGGGGAACGAACACCGGGGAGCTGTTTTTT. Its translation: CASRATWGTNTGELFF. The rearrangement links TRBV11-2 to TRBJ2-2; no reliable D call. There are 16 residues in the CDR3. V was trimmed by 6 bases and J by 0 bases, leaving 14 bases between them. Germline CDR1 SGHAT, CDR2 FQNNGV.

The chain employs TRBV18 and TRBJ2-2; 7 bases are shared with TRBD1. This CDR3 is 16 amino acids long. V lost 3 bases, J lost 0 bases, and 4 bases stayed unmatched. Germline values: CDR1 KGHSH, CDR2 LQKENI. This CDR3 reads CASSPTGTANTGELFF. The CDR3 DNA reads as TGTGCCAGCTCACCGACCGGGACAGCGAACACCGGGGAGCTGTTTTTT.

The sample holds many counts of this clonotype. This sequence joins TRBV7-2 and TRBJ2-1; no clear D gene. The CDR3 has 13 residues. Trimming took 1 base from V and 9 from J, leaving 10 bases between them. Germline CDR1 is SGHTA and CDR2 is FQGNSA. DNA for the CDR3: TGTGCCAGCAGCTTAGTCGGCGATAGTGAGCAGTTCTTC. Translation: CASSLVGDSEQFF.

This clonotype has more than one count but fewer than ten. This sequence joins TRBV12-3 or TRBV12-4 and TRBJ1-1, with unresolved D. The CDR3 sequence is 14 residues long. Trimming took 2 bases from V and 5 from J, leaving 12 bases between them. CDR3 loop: CASSLTSEGTEAFF. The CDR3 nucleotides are TGTGCCAGCAGTTTAACCTCCGAAGGGACTGAAGCTTTCTTT.